This TCR beta chain was recovered during a study of blood T cells in healthy people across ages (dated by TCRdb to between 2014 and 2017). Regarding the complete study: In model experiments, template switching captured roughly one uniquely barcoded TCR beta cDNA molecule for every two T cells. Using deep sequencing normalized with unique cDNA molecular identifiers, the study measured how TCR beta repertoire diversity changes with age. The donors were divided into four age groups: young (average around 17 years), middle-aged (about 40), aged (about 56) and long-lived (about 80). Donors of different ages were randomly distributed across sequencing lanes to avoid experimental bias. For two donors (one aged 18 to 30 and one aged 80 or older), the study analyzed two additional independent replicas of 1 million unique cDNA reads from the same blood draw.

Worth noting for this clonotype: The specificity of this receptor is unknown. No base quality values were provided; no much bigger clone lies one nucleotide off.

V is cut by 5 bases and J by 0 bases, and the space between the germline ends is 14 bases. From the cysteine up to the phenylalanine, the CDR3 has a length of 16 residues. Only the CDR3 DNA is retained, 48 bases long and in frame from the first base. CDR1 and CDR2 were assigned from the germline V gene as SGHVS and FNYEAQ. General study outcomes and caveats: Observed TCR beta diversity per million T cells fell roughly linearly with age, and a significant reduction was already apparent by age around 40. Compared with the aged group, the long-lived group had more naive CD4+ T cells, fewer expanded clones and increased TCR diversity, suggesting age selection. A strong correlation was found between observed TCR beta diversity and the percentage of naive T cells measured by flow cytometry. Estimates of total diversity based on one million sequenced T cells were considered lower bounds and underestimates. Conclusive comparison of naive and antigen-experienced compartments was prevented by the profiling of bulk unsorted PBMCs. Because donor CMV infection status was unknown, age-related changes in expanded clonotypes were potentially confounded.

The roughly 42 donors, aged about 6 to 100 years, were systemically healthy Caucasian individuals from Russia. Ten milliliters of peripheral blood were drawn from each donor into EDTA-treated Vacutainer tubes. PBMCs were isolated by Ficoll-Paque density-gradient centrifugation, with at least 7 million obtained per sample. Total RNA, at least 6 micrograms per sample, was extracted from PBMCs with Trizol reagent. For every donor, an aliquot of PBMCs went through flow cytometry to measure the percentages of naive CD45RAhigh/CD27high T cells. Library prep was done by 5' RACE. Reads for this sample came from an Illumina HiSeq 2500. The second PCR ran for roughly 7 to 12 cycles and used a J-beta primer mix along with a sample-barcoded 5' primer. Each TCR beta cDNA molecule received a unique molecular identifier from a template-switch 5' adaptor carrying 12 random nucleotides. At least 2.5 million CDR3-containing paired-end reads were obtained from each sample. All of the RNA was converted into first-strand cDNA using the Mint cDNA synthesis kit, with a TRBC-specific oligonucleotide serving as the primer. Following uracil-DNA glycosylase treatment, all cDNA underwent a first 18-cycle PCR with the universal primers M1SS and BC2_uni_R. The original pipeline was this. Each sample was normalized by randomly selecting 1 million high-quality reads, each carrying a distinct molecular identifier. Instead of being binned into consensus sequences, reads that shared molecular identifiers were thrown out. CDR3 identification, clonotype clustering and error correction used MiTCR with a Q25 quality threshold and the strictest error-elimination algorithm. A nonparametric unseen species model using Euler transformation provided a lower-bound estimate of total TCR beta diversity. TCRdb ran its own pipeline on the public reads, namely fastp trimming at Q25 and MiXCR clone calling, and kept in-frame beta chains. Each CDR3 protein gets just one entry, which takes the most common genes and DNA from the rows behind it. The V and J calls were not made by the authors but by TCRdb's processing. The sample includes hundreds of thousands of distinct CDR3 sequences, with 20% to 25% observed a single time. The ten most abundant clones make up under 4% of the sample.

The rearrangement combines TRBV7-6 with TRBJ2-1; the D gene is perhaps TRBD2, on 6 matching bases. The sequence came from a man in his 70s in good health. The sequenced sample consisted of blood. The CDR3 sequence is CASSPLWGDSYNEQFF. The DNA sequence is as follows: TGTGCCAGCAGCCCCCTCTGGGGGGACTCCTACAATGAGCAGTTCTTC.